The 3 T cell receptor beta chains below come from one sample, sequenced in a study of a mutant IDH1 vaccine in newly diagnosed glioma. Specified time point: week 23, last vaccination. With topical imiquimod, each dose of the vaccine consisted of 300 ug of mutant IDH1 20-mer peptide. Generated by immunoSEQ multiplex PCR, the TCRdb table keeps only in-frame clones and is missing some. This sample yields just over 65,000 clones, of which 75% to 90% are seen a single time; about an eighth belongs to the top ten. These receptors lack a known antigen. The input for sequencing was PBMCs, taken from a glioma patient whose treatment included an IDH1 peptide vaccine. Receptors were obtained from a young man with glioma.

CDR3 sequence reads: CAWSRGVANTGELFF. CDR3 nucleotide sequence: TGTGCCTGGAGTAGGGGGGTTGCGAACACCGGGGAGCTGTTTTTT. V and J are TRBV30 and TRBJ2-2; D is perhaps TRBD1 or TRBD2 (6 bases each). Germline CDR1 reads GTSNPN; CDR2 reads SVGIG (reference sequence). The CDR3 is made up of 15 amino acids. Between the trimmed V and J ends, which lost 2 bases and 0 bases, there was a span of 10 bases.

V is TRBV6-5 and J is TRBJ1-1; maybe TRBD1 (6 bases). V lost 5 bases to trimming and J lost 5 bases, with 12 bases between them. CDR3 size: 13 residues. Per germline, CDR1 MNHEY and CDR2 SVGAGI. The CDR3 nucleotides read TGTGCCAGCAGTCCTCGGGGGCGGACTGAAGCTTTCTTT. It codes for CASSPRGRTEAFF.

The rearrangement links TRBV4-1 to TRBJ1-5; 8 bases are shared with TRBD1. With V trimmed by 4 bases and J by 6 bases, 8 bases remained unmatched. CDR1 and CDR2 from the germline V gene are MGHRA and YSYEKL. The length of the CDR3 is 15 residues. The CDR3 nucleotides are TGCGCCAGCAGCCCGGGACAGGTAGGGGGTCAGCCCCAGCATTTT. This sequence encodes CASSPGQVGGQPQHF.